The clone carrying this T cell receptor beta chain was counted between two and nine times. The sample belongs to a study of blood T cells in healthy people across ages. The use of a sample-barcoded 5' primer and a J-beta primer mix characterized a second PCR of 7 to 11 cycles. Each CDR3 protein is one row after TCRdb ran MiXCR on the 5' RACE reads. Found here are under 700,000 distinct CDR3 sequences, about 24% of them singletons; the top ten hold around 10%. Germline loops: CDR1 LGHNA, CDR2 YSLEER. The V gene lost 4 bases and the J gene lost 4 bases, with 10 bases spanning the gap. The CDR3 runs 14 residues. These same records also appear under a second study, on T cells of mothers and their children.

The chain combines TRBV4-3 with TRBJ1-4, with a possible D match to TRBD1 (5 bases). Input material: blood. This TCR came from a boy between 10 and 17 years old in good health. CDR3 protein: CASSPGPYNEKLFF. The DNA of the CDR3 is TGCGCCAGCAGCCCGGGACCTTATAATGAAAAACTGTTTTTT.